Listed here are 3 T cell receptor beta chains from one sample, sequenced in a study of CD8+CD57+ T cells in acquired aplastic anemia. Profiling of TCR beta VDJ combinations and CDR3 sequences used genomic DNA as template. One entry per CDR3 protein results from TCRdb running MiXCR on the reads. The sample carries about 190,000 distinct CDR3 sequences, under 70% recorded once. Sequencing used sorted CD4+, CD8+, or CD8+CD57+ T cells (not recorded which) from PBMCs. All receptors come from a human donor with severe aplastic anemia or a healthy control (not recorded which).

The rearrangement links TRBV7-9 to TRBJ2-2; D is ambiguous. The CDR3 is 15 amino acids. From germline, CDR1 is SEHNR and CDR2 FQNEAQ (reference sequence). Trimming took 4 bases from V and 5 from J, leaving 14 bases between them. For the CDR3, the DNA is TGTGCCAGCAGCTACGGAGCAGGAAAGACCGGGGAGCTGTTTTTT. It specifies CASSYGAGKTGELFF.

The chain employs TRBV5-5 and TRBJ1-4; D is possibly TRBD1 (5 bases). The CDR3 has 13 residues. Germline CDR1 is SGHKS and CDR2 is YYEKEE (reference sequence). With 0 bases removed from V and 8 bases from J, the gap between germline ends came to 8 bases. CDR3 sequence reads: CASSLGTLEKLFF. CDR3 in DNA: TGTGCCAGCAGCTTGGGGACATTGGAAAAACTGTTTTTT.

This clonotype occurred many times. The chain has TRBV19 and TRBJ1-2; weak D call: TRBD1 (5 bases). Between the trimmed V and J ends, which lost 3 bases and 5 bases, there was a span of 16 bases. Germline CDR1 reads LNHDA; CDR2 reads SQIVND (reference sequence). The CDR3 contains 15 residues. The CDR3 loop reads CASSMIPGLSYGYTF. The CDR3 DNA is TGTGCCAGTAGTATGATACCGGGACTCTCTTATGGCTACACCTTC.